The 5 T cell receptor beta chains reported below all come from one sample, sequenced in a study of T cell responses to AZD1222 COVID-19 vaccine. The data were produced by immunoSEQ multiplex PCR, yet TCRdb's version contains in-frame clones alone and is incomplete. The sample carries under 200,000 clones, 88% recorded once. The sample in question was peripheral blood, obtained 28 days after the second AZD1222 dose. The receptor set was obtained from an adult who received the AZD1222 COVID-19 vaccine.

V and J are TRBV18 and TRBJ1-1, with 8 bases matching TRBD1. The CDR3 totals 13 residues. Germline V CDR1 and CDR2: KGHSH, LQKENI. Trimming removed 6 bases from V and 11 bases from J; junction bases left unmatched: 11. This chain's CDR3 is CASSNWTGRRAFF. In DNA, the CDR3 is TGTGCCAGCTCCAACTGGACAGGGCGGAGGGCTTTCTTT.

This clone was found once. V gene TRBV4-1 combines with J gene TRBJ2-1, with 7 bases aligning to TRBD2. In germline, CDR1 is MGHRA, CDR2 YSYEKL. CDR3 size: 19 residues. V gave up 1 base and J gave up 5 bases; unmatched junction bases: 17. The DNA of the CDR3 is TGCGCCAGCAGCCAAGTCCAACGGGGAGGGAGGGCCCTGCACAATGAGCAGTTCTTC. Its translation: CASSQVQRGGRALHNEQFF.

V is TRBV5-4 and J is TRBJ2-4; 10 bases match TRBD1. In germline, CDR1 is SGHNT, CDR2 YYREEE (reference sequence). CDR3 size: 18 residues. J lost 0 bases, V lost 4 bases, and 10 bases had no gene match. CDR3 sequence (DNA): TGTGCCAGCAGCGTCCGGGACAGGGGCCTTCTAGCCAAAAACATTCAGTACTTC. Translation: CASSVRDRGLLAKNIQYF. The variable domain in full, with the rest retrieved from reference TRBV5-4 and TRBJ2-4, is ETGVTQSPTHLIKTRGQQVTLRCSSQSGHNTVSWYQQALGQGPQFIFQYYREEENGRGNFPPRFSGLQFPNYSSELNVNALELDDSALYLCASSVRDRGLLAKNIQYFGAGTRLSVL.

The CDR3 region is CASSLVLGKGSEETQYF. CDR3 sequence (DNA): TGTGCCAGCAGTTTGGTTCTGGGCAAGGGATCGGAAGAGACCCAGTACTTC. This chain links TRBV28 with TRBJ2-5; D gene unclear. The V end lost 3 bases, the J end lost 3 bases, and 20 bases lay between the germline ends. The length of the CDR3 is 17 residues. CDR1 and CDR2 (germline): MDHEN, SYDVKM.

V is TRBV28 and J is TRBJ2-3; 7 bases are a match to TRBD1. Germline CDR1 is MDHEN and CDR2 is SYDVKM. With V trimmed by 8 bases and J by 2 bases, 7 bases remained unmatched. The CDR3 spans 14 residues. CDR3 sequence: CASLVGQNTDTQYF. The DNA of the CDR3 is TGTGCCAGCCTCGTGGGACAGAACACAGATACGCAGTATTTT.